A single sample is the source of the 9 T cell receptor beta chains below, sequenced in a study of cytomegalovirus exposure and HLA in healthy donors. Both 60 Vbeta primers and 13 Jbeta primers went into the PCR. The table came from immunoSEQ multiplex PCR; TCRdb's copy has only in-frame clones and leaves some out. Found here are approximately 90,000 clones, under 85% of them singletons; the top ten hold more than 1.3%. Sequencing used PBMCs. These receptors all stem from a male donor in good health and CMV-seronegative.

The V gene is TRBV9, the J gene TRBJ2-3; 8 nucleotides agree with TRBD1. CDR1 is SGDLS, CDR2 YYNGEE, per germline. The V and J ends lost 3 bases and 8 bases, in that order; junction bases with no gene match: 11. The CDR3 runs 15 residues. The chain's CDR3 is CASSDQGAISVTQYF. The CDR3 nucleotides read TGTGCCAGCAGCGACCAGGGGGCGATCTCTGTTACGCAGTATTTT.

The rearrangement joins TRBV29-1 to TRBJ1-5; D gene unclear. Germline V lookup: CDR1 SQVTM, CDR2 ANQGSEA. The CDR3 runs 13 residues. The V end lost 4 bases, the J end lost 1 base, and 8 bases lay between the germline ends. In DNA form, the CDR3 reads TGCAGCGTTGGAGGCCCCAGCAATCAGCCCCAGCATTTT. This encodes CSVGGPSNQPQHF.

The chain couples TRBV11-3 to TRBJ2-4; TRBD1 aligns across 10 bases. The CDR3 sequence is 14 residues long. V lost 1 base and J lost 8; bases outside the gene matches: 2. CDR1 and CDR2 (germline): SGHNT, YENEEA. CDR3: CASSLGTGGHIQYF. CDR3 DNA sequence: TGTGCCAGCAGCTTAGGGACAGGGGGACACATTCAGTACTTC.

V usage is TRBV18 and J usage is TRBJ1-1; D remains unclear. CDR3 length equals 13 residues. Germline CDR1 reads KGHSH; CDR2 reads LQKENI. Trimming took 2 bases from V and 3 from J, leaving 7 bases between them. CDR3 nucleotides: TGTGCCAGCTCACCATTCTCGGACACTGAAGCTTTCTTT. It is translated as CASSPFSDTEAFF.

The V and J genes are TRBV5-6 and TRBJ1-6, with TRBD1 identical over 8 bases. J was trimmed by 5 bases and V by 4 bases; bases with no gene match: 8. CDR3 length equals 16 residues. Per the germline V gene, CDR1 is SGHDT and CDR2 is YYEEEE. The chain's CDR3 is CASSRQGTGNNSPLHF. CDR3 nucleotides: TGTGCCAGCAGCCGACAGGGGACGGGAAATAATTCACCCCTCCACTTT.

This chain links TRBV29-1 with TRBJ1-1; 7 nucleotides line up with TRBD1. The CDR3 spans 15 residues. V was clipped by 7 bases and J by 0 bases; unmatched bases: 11. Germline V gene sequence: CDR1 SQVTM, CDR2 ANQGSEA. CDR3 in amino acids: CSAPPPDRVNTEAFF. The CDR3 DNA reads as TGCAGCGCCCCACCCCCCGACAGGGTGAACACTGAAGCTTTCTTT.

V is TRBV27 and J is TRBJ2-7; the D is unclear. Trimming stripped 5 bases from V and 2 bases from J, with 13 bases between. The CDR3 runs to 14 residues. Germline CDR1 MNHEY, CDR2 SMNVEV (reference sequence). CDR3 residues: CASSEARSAYEQYF. As DNA, the CDR3 is TGTGCCAGCAGTGAGGCTCGGAGCGCCTACGAGCAGTACTTC.

About this clone: At one of its ends the junction is not consistent with the germline gene, which may arise from a read error. The chain links TRBV10-1 to TRBJ1-2, with a possible D match to TRBD1 (5 bases). There are 13 residues in the CDR3. Germline CDR1 is WNHNN and CDR2 is SYGVQD (reference sequence). The CDR3 here is CATPRAARYSYTF. The DNA for the CDR3 is TGCGCCACCCCCAGGGCCGCACGCTATAGCTACACCTTC.

V usage is TRBV6-1 and J usage is TRBJ2-5, with D tentatively TRBD2 (5 bases). Trimming took off 4 bases at V and 0 bases at J, with 9 bases between the two ends. Per germline, CDR1 MNHNS and CDR2 SASEGT. The CDR3 consists of 14 residues. As DNA, the CDR3 is TGTGCCAGCAGTGCGGCCGGGAACCAAGAGACCCAGTACTTC. Amino acids: CASSAAGNQETQYF.